Each of the 20 T cell receptor beta chains below was sequenced from the same sample in a study of cytomegalovirus exposure and HLA in healthy donors. Amplification used 60 Vbeta primers and 13 Jbeta primers. The repertoire was sequenced with immunoSEQ multiplex PCR; TCRdb's copy has only in-frame clones and lacks some. The sample has 200,000 to 250,000 clones; over 75% are singletons. The sequenced sample was PBMCs. These receptors were collected from a girl aged 2-10 years in good health and CMV-seronegative.

This chain joins TRBV4-1 and TRBJ1-1, with D perhaps TRBD1 (5 bases). The germline CDR1 and CDR2 sequences are MGHRA and YSYEKL. The CDR3 covers 15 residues. Trimming left V 1 base short and J 1 base short, with 10 bases between. The CDR3 here is CASSQGRATNTEAFF. The DNA for the CDR3 is TGCGCCAGCAGCCAAGGCAGGGCAACGAACACTGAAGCTTTCTTT.

This clone has a handful of counts. The rearrangement links TRBV6-5 to TRBJ1-2, with 8 bases matching TRBD1. Trimming cost V 6 bases and J 6 bases; bases outside gene matches: 6. The CDR3 consists of 13 residues. CDR1 is MNHEY, CDR2 SVGAGI, per germline. The CDR3 bases are TGTGCCAGCAGCCAGGACAGGGAAGATGGCTACACCTTC. It translates to CASSQDREDGYTF.

This chain uses TRBV2 with TRBJ2-2; 7 bases match TRBD2. V trimming: 6 bases; J trimming: 7 bases; junction bases outside the gene matches: 2. The CDR3 sequence is 12 residues long. Germline V gene lookup returns CDR1 SNHLY and CDR2 FYNNEI. CDR3: CASRAGIGELFF. The CDR3 bases are TGTGCCAGCAGAGCGGGGATCGGGGAGCTGTTTTTT. Using reference TRBV2 and TRBJ2-2 for the parts outside the CDR3, the full variable domain is EPEVTQTPSHQVTQMGQEVILRCVPISNHLYFYWYRQILGQKVEFLVSFYNNEISEKSEIFDDQFSVERPDGSNFTLKIRSTKLEDSAMYFCASRAGIGELFFGEGSRLTVL.

This clone was observed a handful of times. This rearrangement joins TRBV11-2 to TRBJ1-3, with unresolved D. Trimming took 0 bases from V and 5 from J, leaving 11 bases between them. The CDR3 loop spans 15 amino acids. Germline values: CDR1 SGHAT, CDR2 FQNNGV. CDR3 protein: CASSLESGGRNTIYF. CDR3 nucleotide sequence: TGTGCCAGCAGCTTAGAATCCGGAGGTAGAAACACCATATATTTT.

V gene TRBV7-7 combines with J gene TRBJ2-1; 8 nucleotides agree with TRBD2. This CDR3 contains 15 residues. In germline, CDR1 is SSHAT, CDR2 FNYEAQ (reference sequence). The trim removed 1 base at V and 4 bases at J, leaving 3 bases unmatched. The CDR3 coding sequence is TGTGCCAGCAGCTTAGAACTAGCGGCGTACAATGAGCAGTTCTTC. Translation gives CASSLELAAYNEQFF.

V usage is TRBV5-1 and J usage is TRBJ2-1; 9 bases are a match to TRBD2. Germline V gives CDR1 SGHRS, CDR2 YFSETQ. This CDR3 is 17 amino acids long. The V gene end was trimmed by 4 bases and the J gene end by 2 bases; junction bases not matched to a gene: 10. DNA of the CDR3: TGCGCCAGCAGCCCGGGAGTAGCGGGAGAGGCCTACAATGAGCAGTTCTTC. Translation: CASSPGVAGEAYNEQFF. Drawing the rest from reference TRBV5-1 and TRBJ2-1, the complete variable domain is KAGVTQTPRYLIKTRGQQVTLSCSPISGHRSVSWYQQTPGQGLQFLFEYFSETQRNKGNFPGRFSGRQFSNSRSEMNVSTLELGDSALYLCASSPGVAGEAYNEQFFGPGTRLTVL.

The rearrangement links TRBV10-3 to TRBJ2-7, with D perhaps TRBD1 (7 bases). V was pared by 2 bases and J by 2 bases, with 13 bases between. The CDR3 spans 15 residues. Germline V gene lookup returns CDR1 ENHRY and CDR2 SYGVKD. The CDR3 spells CAISEAGGLTYEQYF. The DNA for the CDR3 is TGTGCCATCAGTGAGGCAGGGGGACTGACCTACGAGCAGTACTTC.

For this clone: The same CDR3 also results from other DNA sequences found in this sample. The J gene is TRBJ2-3, the V gene TRBV5-1; D gene unclear. CDR1 and CDR2 (germline): SGHRS, YFSETQ. This CDR3 region has 13 residues. V was trimmed by 0 bases and J by 1 base, leaving 3 bases between them. The CDR3 sequence is CASSLVGTDTQYF. The CDR3 bases are TGCGCCAGCAGCTTGGTCGGCACAGATACGCAGTATTTT.

The CDR3, as DNA: TGTGCCAGCAGTTTCCACGGGACTCCACGCGCAGATACGCAGTATTTT. Its protein is CASSFHGTPRADTQYF. The chain recombines TRBV27 with TRBJ2-3; perhaps TRBD2 as D (6 bases). Per germline, CDR1 MNHEY and CDR2 SMNVEV (reference sequence). With 3 bases removed from V and 4 bases from J, the gap between germline ends came to 17 bases. This CDR3 comprises 16 residues.

This clone was counted a few times. The chain uses TRBV5-4 and TRBJ1-2; TRBD1 might be the D (5 bases). Germline CDR1 and CDR2: SGHNT and YYREEE (reference sequence). This CDR3 contains 12 residues. V lost 4 bases and J 3 bases, leaving 7 bases between the germline ends. In DNA, the CDR3 is TGTGCCAGCAGCGCGACAGACTATGGCTACACCTTC. Translating gives CASSATDYGYTF.

This chain links TRBV2 with TRBJ2-5, with TRBD1 identical over 11 bases. The germline V gene encodes CDR1 SNHLY and CDR2 FYNNEI. Unmatched junction bases numbered 6, after V lost 11 bases and J lost 7 bases. The CDR3 has 12 residues. CDR3 protein: CAGGQGGVTQYF. Written as DNA, the CDR3 is TGTGCCGGGGGACAGGGGGGGGTGACCCAGTACTTC.

This clone was observed a few times. The rearrangement joins TRBV19 to TRBJ1-5; D possibly corresponds to TRBD1 (5 bases). The CDR3 is 14 amino acids. Germline V gives CDR1 LNHDA, CDR2 SQIVND (reference sequence). V was trimmed by 3 bases and J by 9 bases, leaving 15 bases between them. The CDR3 loop is CASSILQGITPQHF. The DNA for the CDR3 is TGTGCCAGTAGTATCCTCCAGGGAATAACGCCCCAGCATTTT.

The chain couples TRBV4-1 to TRBJ1-1; 7 bases line up with TRBD1. CDR1 is MGHRA, CDR2 YSYEKL, per germline. The CDR3 runs to 16 residues. V shed 1 base, J shed 7 bases, and the junction held 12 bases outside the gene matches. CDR3 loop: CASSQGSGGRLFEAFF. The CDR3 DNA sequence: TGCGCCAGCAGCCAAGGGTCAGGGGGTAGGCTGTTTGAAGCTTTCTTT.

This chain connects TRBV5-1 to TRBJ1-1, with 7 bases fitting TRBD1. V trimming: 4 bases; J trimming: 3 bases; junction bases outside the gene matches: 3. The CDR3 is 13 residues long. Germline V gene lookup returns CDR1 SGHRS and CDR2 YFSETQ. CDR3 in amino acids: CASSVDRDTEAFF. The CDR3 DNA reads TGCGCCAGCAGCGTTGACAGGGACACTGAAGCTTTCTTT.

V usage is TRBV11-3 and J usage is TRBJ2-2; TRBD1 aligns across 10 bases. The CDR3 is 20 amino acids. Germline-derived CDR1 and CDR2 are SGHNT and YENEEA. V lost 5 bases to trimming and J lost 2 bases; unmatched junction nucleotides: 17. CDR3 sequence (DNA): TGTGCCAGCAGCCAACCCCCCGACAGGGGGCGCCGGATTAACACCGGGGAGCTGTTTTTT. It specifies CASSQPPDRGRRINTGELFF.

The gene calls are TRBV7-9 and TRBJ2-7; D gene uncertain. The CDR3 length is 12 residues. Per germline, CDR1 SEHNR and CDR2 FQNEAQ (reference sequence). Trimming removed 3 bases at V and 3 bases at J, with 6 bases between. CDR3 loop: CASSFQLYEQYF. CDR3 sequence (DNA): TGTGCCAGCAGCTTCCAACTCTACGAGCAGTACTTC.

Here the CDR3 DNA reads TGCGCCAGCAGCCATCCACCAACAGGGGACTGGACTGAAGCTTTCTTT. Translation: CASSHPPTGDWTEAFF. This rearrangement joins TRBV4-1 to TRBJ1-1; TRBD1 matches at 7 bases. CDR1 is MGHRA and CDR2 is YSYEKL in the germline V gene. The CDR3 is 16 residues long. Unmatched junction bases numbered 12, after V lost 3 bases and J lost 5 bases.

This chain connects TRBV9 to TRBJ2-3, with TRBD2 as a possible D gene (5 bases). Germline lookup yields CDR1 SGDLS and CDR2 YYNGEE. V lost 2 bases to trimming and J lost 4 bases, with 11 bases between them. This CDR3 has 14 amino acids. For the CDR3, the DNA is TGTGCCAGCAGCGTCGGACTGGGCCCAGATACGCAGTATTTT. It codes for CASSVGLGPDTQYF.

The chain combines TRBV4-1 with TRBJ1-1, with D perhaps matching TRBD1 (6 bases). The CDR3 sequence is 13 residues long. CDR1 is MGHRA, CDR2 YSYEKL, per germline. Trimming stripped 4 bases from V and 10 bases from J, with 16 bases between. The CDR3 coding sequence is TGCGCCAGCAGCCGGCCAGCGGGGGGCATAGCTTTCTTT. As protein: CASSRPAGGIAFF.

The rearrangement joins TRBV6-6 to TRBJ2-1; 8 nucleotides line up with TRBD2. The CDR3 has 16 amino acids. After removal of 7 bases from V and 6 bases from J, the junction contained 14 bases not matched to a gene. Germline CDR1 MNHNY, CDR2 SVGAGI (reference sequence). The CDR3 is CASTKSGTREGNEQFF. CDR3 sequence (DNA): TGTGCCAGCACCAAGTCCGGGACTAGGGAAGGCAATGAGCAGTTCTTC.